This T cell receptor beta chain stems from a study of radiotherapy plus CTLA-4 blockade in lung cancer. Study as a whole: Across the patients, objective responses occurred in about 18%, and disease control in roughly 33%.

Overall study findings and caveats: Reportedly, early blood T cell clone dynamics best predicted response, with interferon-beta. Among blood TCR repertoires after radiotherapy plus ipilimumab, tumor-derived clones expanded.

V was shortened by 5 bases and J by 1 base, with 12 bases between the two germline ends. Germline V gene data show CDR1 as GTSNPN and CDR2 as SVGIG (reference sequence). CDR3 length: 15 amino acids. Turning to this clone: What it binds is not known.

Measured with immunoSEQ multiplex PCR; TCRdb has only the in-frame clones, and not every one. The sample gives tens of thousands of clones, 60% to 80% of which show up once; approximately 4.5% is in the top ten. The sample here was peripheral blood, taken from a patient treated with radiotherapy plus ipilimumab. The chain is built from TRBV30 and TRBJ2-6; possible D gene TRBD2, 5 bases. This sequence originates from a human donor with non-small cell lung cancer whose response to radiotherapy plus ipilimumab could not be evaluated. For the CDR3, the DNA is TGTGCCTGGGGTAGCGTCCCATCTGGGGCCAACGTCCTGACTTTC. This translates into CAWGSVPSGANVLTF.